The 28 T cell receptor beta chains reported below all come from one sample, sequenced in a study of cytomegalovirus exposure and HLA in healthy donors. PCR involved 60 Vbeta and 13 Jbeta primers. The protocol was immunoSEQ multiplex PCR, while the TCRdb copy is restricted to in-frame clones and leaves out a portion. The table includes 120,000 to 150,000 clones, about 75% detected once. The sample consisted of PBMCs. All receptors come from a male donor in good health and CMV-seronegative.

This clone showed up just once. The J gene is TRBJ1-3, the V gene TRBV5-1, with D perhaps TRBD1 (5 bases). This CDR3 is built from 17 residues. The ends were cut back, 4 bases at V and 1 base at J, with 18 bases in the middle. Germline values: CDR1 SGHRS, CDR2 YFSETQ. Here the CDR3 DNA reads TGCGCCAGCAGCGTGGATTTCACAAGGGGATCTGGAAACACCATATATTTT. Translated, it gives CASSVDFTRGSGNTIYF. The full variable domain, its missing parts supplied by reference TRBV5-1 and TRBJ1-3, is KAGVTQTPRYLIKTRGQQVTLSCSPISGHRSVSWYQQTPGQGLQFLFEYFSETQRNKGNFPGRFSGRQFSNSRSEMNVSTLELGDSALYLCASSVDFTRGSGNTIYFGEGSWLTVV.

This clone was detected once. The chain joins TRBV2 to TRBJ2-7, with D perhaps TRBD1 (6 bases). Trimming stripped 3 bases from V and 2 bases from J, with 14 bases between. The CDR3 runs to 15 residues. The V gene's germline CDR1 is SNHLY and CDR2 FYNNEI. In DNA form, the CDR3 reads TGTGCCAGCAGTGATCCATCAGGGGCGACCTACGAGCAGTACTTC. This codes for CASSDPSGATYEQYF.

The rearrangement uses TRBV7-3 and TRBJ2-3, with D unresolved. This CDR3 region has 14 residues. V shed 5 bases and J shed 5 bases, with 14 bases lying between them. The germline V gene has CDR1 SGHTA and CDR2 FQGTGA. CDR3 coding DNA: TGTGCCAGCAGCCCCTCTGGGCGTGGAGATACGCAGTATTTT. Its translation is CASSPSGRGDTQYF.

The sample holds one count of this clone. This chain connects TRBV5-6 to TRBJ2-7; 10 positions agree with TRBD2. CDR3 length equals 15 residues. Germline V CDR1 and CDR2: SGHDT, YYEEEE. V shed 0 bases, J shed 5 bases, and the junction held 5 bases outside the gene matches. DNA for the CDR3: TGTGCCAGCAGCTTGGAAACTAGCGGGAACCACGAGCAGTACTTC. Translated, it gives CASSLETSGNHEQYF.

The V call is TRBV7-8, the J call TRBJ2-2, with 7 bases fitting TRBD2. The V and J ends lost 3 bases and 10 bases, in that order; junction bases with no gene match: 5. CDR3 length equals 13 residues. Germline V gene lookup returns CDR1 SGHVS and CDR2 FQNEAQ. The CDR3 spells CASSFGGYEELFF. CDR3 nucleotide sequence: TGTGCCAGCAGCTTCGGGGGGTACGAGGAGCTGTTTTTT. The whole variable domain, filled in from reference TRBV7-8 and TRBJ2-2, reads GAGVSQSPRYKVAKRGQDVALRCDPISGHVSLFWYQQALGQGPEFLTYFQNEAQLDKSGLPSDRFFAERPEGSVSTLKIQRTQQEDSAVYLCASSFGGYEELFFGEGSRLTVL.

This chain joins TRBV5-1 and TRBJ2-1; TRBD1 agrees at 9 bases. The J segment lost 7 bases and the V segment lost 4 bases, leaving 9 bases of the junction unmatched. Germline loops: CDR1 SGHRS, CDR2 YFSETQ. The CDR3 extends over 15 amino acids. The CDR3 reads CASSLSGTGSNEQFF. The CDR3 DNA reads as TGCGCCAGCAGCCTATCCGGGACAGGGTCAAATGAGCAGTTCTTC. The full variable domain, its missing parts supplied by reference TRBV5-1 and TRBJ2-1, is KAGVTQTPRYLIKTRGQQVTLSCSPISGHRSVSWYQQTPGQGLQFLFEYFSETQRNKGNFPGRFSGRQFSNSRSEMNVSTLELGDSALYLCASSLSGTGSNEQFFGPGTRLTVL.

The chain joins TRBV9 to TRBJ1-2; D gene unclear. The V gene lost 0 bases and the J gene lost 2 bases, with 5 bases spanning the gap. The CDR3 has 13 amino acids. CDR1 is SGDLS, CDR2 YYNGEE, per germline. CDR3 nucleotides: TGTGCCAGCAGCGTAGACGGGAACTATGGCTACACCTTC. Translated: CASSVDGNYGYTF.

The gene calls are TRBV7-8 and TRBJ1-1; D remains unclear. The germline V gene has CDR1 SGHVS and CDR2 FQNEAQ. V gave up 5 bases and J gave up 7 bases, with 14 bases separating them. CDR3 size: 13 residues. The DNA of the CDR3 is TGTGCCAGCAGCACCACGACGGGGAATGAAGCTTTCTTT. As protein: CASSTTTGNEAFF. Variable domain in full (rest from reference TRBV7-8 and TRBJ1-1): GAGVSQSPRYKVAKRGQDVALRCDPISGHVSLFWYQQALGQGPEFLTYFQNEAQLDKSGLPSDRFFAERPEGSVSTLKIQRTQQEDSAVYLCASSTTTGNEAFFGQGTRLTVV.

This chain joins TRBV27 and TRBJ2-1, with 7 nucleotides matching TRBD1. V was clipped by 2 bases and J by 6 bases; unmatched bases: 10. CDR3 length equals 16 residues. Germline CDR1 and CDR2: MNHEY and SMNVEV (reference sequence). The CDR3 coding sequence is TGTGCCAGCAGTTTAAGGACAGGACCCCTGGGCAATGAGCAGTTCTTC. This encodes CASSLRTGPLGNEQFF.

The chain joins TRBV7-2 to TRBJ2-2, with D possibly TRBD1 on 6 matching bases. V dropped 6 bases and J dropped 1 base, with 9 bases sitting between them. Germline CDR1 is SGHTA and CDR2 is FQGNSA. The CDR3 contains 14 residues. CDR3 sequence reads: CASSSDRNTGELFF. Written as DNA, the CDR3 is TGTGCCAGCAGTTCGGACAGGAACACCGGGGAGCTGTTTTTT.

V and J are TRBV7-6 and TRBJ2-1; D gene unclear. From germline, CDR1 is SGHVS and CDR2 FNYEAQ. Trimming took off 3 bases at V and 3 bases at J, with 6 bases between the two ends. The CDR3 is 13 residues long. As DNA, the CDR3 is TGTGCCAGCAGCTTCTCTAGCTACAATGAGCAGTTCTTC. Translation: CASSFSSYNEQFF. The whole variable domain, remainder taken from reference TRBV7-6 and TRBJ2-1, is GAGVSQSPRYKVTKRGQDVALRCDPISGHVSLYWYRQALGQGPEFLTYFNYEAQQDKSGLPNDRFSAERPEGSISTLTIQRTEQRDSAMYRCASSFSSYNEQFFGPGTRLTVL.

The rearrangement uses TRBV11-3 and TRBJ2-5; 13 bases are shared with TRBD2. Per the germline V gene, CDR1 is SGHNT and CDR2 is YENEEA. Trimming removed 4 bases from V and 2 bases from J; junction bases left unmatched: 1. CDR3 length: 15 amino acids. The CDR3 loop reads CASSSGLAGQETQYF. In DNA form, the CDR3 reads TGTGCCAGCAGCTCGGGACTAGCGGGGCAAGAGACCCAGTACTTC.

The chain joins TRBV19 to TRBJ2-3; D possibly corresponds to TRBD1 (6 bases). Germline V gives CDR1 LNHDA, CDR2 SQIVND (reference sequence). Trimming shortened V by 0 bases and J by 3 bases, and 13 bases separated the two germline ends. The CDR3 totals 16 residues. CDR3 residues: CASSIDPVQGTDTQYF. The CDR3 DNA follows: TGTGCCAGTAGTATAGATCCAGTCCAGGGGACAGATACGCAGTATTTT.

The gene calls are TRBV11-2 and TRBJ2-3, with 8 bases lining up with TRBD1. From germline, CDR1 is SGHAT and CDR2 FQNNGV. The CDR3 is made up of 16 amino acids. The V segment lost 0 bases and the J segment 1 base; nucleotides outside the gene matches: 3. CDR3 amino acids: CASSLESGGGTDTQYF. The CDR3 bases are TGTGCCAGCAGCTTAGAGTCAGGGGGCGGCACAGATACGCAGTATTTT.

V usage is TRBV7-2 and J usage is TRBJ1-2; D is unclear. This CDR3 has 15 amino acids. V was pared by 1 base and J by 7 bases, with 16 bases between. The germline CDR1 and CDR2 sequences are SGHTA and FQGNSA. The CDR3 protein is CASSLVGYSGSGYTF. The DNA for the CDR3 is TGTGCCAGCAGCTTAGTGGGCTACAGTGGTTCTGGCTACACCTTC.

V usage is TRBV7-3 and J usage is TRBJ2-1; tentatively, D is TRBD2 (6 bases). V dropped 4 bases and J dropped 5 bases, with 15 bases sitting between them. CDR1 SGHTA and CDR2 FQGTGA come from the germline V gene. The CDR3 contains 15 residues. In DNA, the CDR3 is TGTGCCAGCAGCTGGTTTAGCGGAGTTAACAATGAGCAGTTCTTC. It specifies CASSWFSGVNNEQFF.

V gene TRBV2 combines with J gene TRBJ2-5; weak D call: TRBD2 (6 bases). The CDR3 sequence is 14 residues long. V was shortened by 7 bases and J by 5 bases, with 17 bases between the two germline ends. Per germline, CDR1 SNHLY and CDR2 FYNNEI. CDR3 in amino acids: CASNFDGLAETQYF. DNA for the CDR3: TGTGCCAGCAATTTCGATGGGCTAGCGGAGACCCAGTACTTC.

As DNA, the CDR3 is TGCGCCAGCAGCCAAGATCAGGGACAGGGTGGTAGGACTAATGAAAAACTGTTTTTT. Translation: CASSQDQGQGGRTNEKLFF. V is TRBV4-1 and J is TRBJ1-4, with 9 nucleotides matching TRBD1. Germline V CDR1 and CDR2: MGHRA, YSYEKL. V lost 0 bases to trimming and J lost 2 bases; unmatched junction nucleotides: 10. The CDR3 extends over 19 amino acids.

The rearrangement joins TRBV6-5 to TRBJ1-2; no firm D call. V lost 6 bases, J lost 4 bases, and 9 bases lay in between. Germline CDR1 reads MNHEY; CDR2 reads SVGAGI. CDR3 length equals 12 residues. CDR3 in DNA: TGTGCCAGCAGCCCGGGGTCCTATGGCTACACCTTC. It codes for CASSPGSYGYTF.

Worth noting for this clone: This sample includes further DNA sequences coding for the same CDR3. CDR3: CAWSGRSNTEAFF. The CDR3 bases are TGTGCCTGGAGTGGAAGGAGTAACACTGAAGCTTTCTTT. V and J are TRBV30 and TRBJ1-1; D not certain. V lost 1 base and J 2 bases, leaving 8 bases between the germline ends. This CDR3 is 13 amino acids long. Germline V CDR1 and CDR2: GTSNPN, SVGIG (reference sequence).

The chain couples TRBV10-2 to TRBJ2-5; D gene uncertain. The DNA end favors TRBJ2-7, so the J call may be wrong. The CDR3 length is 11 residues. In germline, CDR1 is WSHSY, CDR2 SAAADI. CDR3 DNA: TGCGCCAGCAGCCCTTCCTACGAGCAGTACTTC. As protein: CASSPSYEQYF.

This sequence joins TRBV30 and TRBJ2-7; 8 bases match TRBD1. With V trimmed by 5 bases and J by 2 bases, 14 bases remained unmatched. This CDR3 is 16 amino acids long. The germline V gene has CDR1 GTSNPN and CDR2 SVGIG (reference sequence). The CDR3 spells CAWSPRPGTGTYEQYF. The CDR3 region has the DNA TGTGCCTGGTCCCCCCGTCCCGGGACAGGAACCTACGAGCAGTACTTC.

V is TRBV27 and J is TRBJ1-6; D is unresolved. Germline V gene lookup returns CDR1 MNHEY and CDR2 SMNVEV (reference sequence). The CDR3 extends over 14 amino acids. Trimming took off 8 bases at V and 9 bases at J, with 17 bases between the two ends. Here the CDR3 reads CASCPGDSSSPLHF. The DNA of the CDR3 is TGTGCCAGCTGCCCCGGGGATAGCAGTTCACCCCTCCACTTT.

This chain links TRBV7-3 with TRBJ1-1, with 8 positions matching TRBD1. Germline-derived CDR1 and CDR2 are SGHTA and FQGTGA. The CDR3 consists of 15 residues. V trimming: 5 bases; J trimming: 4 bases; junction bases outside the gene matches: 9. CDR3 loop: CASSATGVGGTEAFF. CDR3 coding DNA: TGTGCCAGCAGCGCGACAGGGGTAGGAGGCACTGAAGCTTTCTTT.

The rearrangement joins TRBV5-1 to TRBJ2-1; TRBD2 matches at 10 bases. J lost 3 bases, V lost 5 bases, and 5 bases had no gene match. The CDR3 runs to 15 residues. Germline V gene lookup returns CDR1 SGHRS and CDR2 YFSETQ. The CDR3 sequence is CASRLRLAGYNEQFF. For the CDR3, the DNA is TGCGCCAGCAGACTGAGACTAGCGGGCTACAATGAGCAGTTCTTC.

This rearrangement joins TRBV7-2 to TRBJ2-3, with TRBD1 matching over 9 bases. The V gene's germline CDR1 is SGHTA and CDR2 FQGNSA. The CDR3 is 12 residues long. V was clipped by 6 bases and J by 6 bases; unmatched bases: 1. The CDR3 protein is CASRTGGDTQYF. The CDR3 DNA reads as TGTGCCAGCAGGACAGGGGGGGATACGCAGTATTTT.

The chain employs TRBV6-1 and TRBJ2-7; TRBD1 matches at 8 bases. The junction had 4 bases not matched to a gene; V was cut back by 1 base and J by 2 bases. Germline V lookup: CDR1 MNHNS, CDR2 SASEGT. This CDR3 has 15 amino acids. The CDR3 DNA sequence: TGTGCCAGCAGTGAAGAGGCAGGGGGCGCCTACGAGCAGTACTTC. Amino acids: CASSEEAGGAYEQYF.

V gene TRBV10-3 combines with J gene TRBJ2-1; D is perhaps TRBD1 (6 bases). CDR3 length equals 13 residues. Trimming shortened V by 6 bases and J by 8 bases, and 14 bases separated the two germline ends. The germline CDR1 and CDR2 sequences are ENHRY and SYGVKD. DNA of the CDR3: TGTGCCATCAGCCTTCTTGAGGGGGATGAGCAGTTCTTC. Translating gives CAISLLEGDEQFF.